The clone carrying this TCR beta chain was counted a few times. The antigen is not known. This specimen belongs to a study of T cells in narcolepsy. The repertoire was sequenced with immunoSEQ multiplex PCR; TCRdb's copy has only in-frame clones and lacks some. The sample records about 41,000 clones, about 91% being singletons. Study findings and constraints: Blood of same and different patients, but not healthy controls, reportedly held recurring autoreactive clonotypes.

The CDR3 runs 16 residues. The sequenced sample consisted of CD45RA- memory CD4+ T cells from PBMCs. The V call is TRBV21-1, the J call TRBJ1-5. TRBV21-1 constitutes a pseudogene. The TCR sequence derives from a human donor with narcolepsy. The CDR3 DNA reads as TGTGCCAGCACCCACAAGAATCAAGGAGGCAATCAGCCCCAGCATTTT. Its protein product is CASTHKNQGGNQPQHF.